This T cell receptor (beta chain) came from a study of T cell responses to AZD1222 COVID-19 vaccine (dated by TCRdb to about 2021). Looking at the study overall: Because spike-specific TCR depth and breadth did not differ between the two schedules, AZD1222 recipients who got a second dose at roughly 4 weeks were pooled with those who got a second dose at roughly 12 weeks. Trial participants were enrolled into age subgroups of 18-55, 56-69 and 70-plus years, which contained roughly 140, 27 and 60 TCR-sequenced participants, respectively. A total of 233 trial participants underwent TCR sequencing, of whom 207 received two doses of AZD1222 and around 26 received two doses of the MenACWY control vaccine. General findings and caveats noted by the study authors: Conclusions about previously exposed vaccinees are limited because only six or seven AZD1222 recipients were SARS-CoV-2 seropositive at baseline. The whole spike protein was spanned by vaccine-associated CD4 TCRs, and dominant responses were seen in regions 160-218 and 743-854. In the small 56-69-year group, the increase in depth fell short of significance, most likely because of low power. Reportedly, almost half of the unique spike-specific TCRs recognized epitopes lying outside the regions that are mutated in the B.1.351 and B.1.1.7 variants. Participants were mostly white British and included more females than males, and it was suggested by the authors that clonal diversity may have been underestimated. Because no day 14 peak-response samples were available, repertoires were characterized only after the peak T cell response. After two AZD1222 doses, spike-specific TCR breadth and depth were significantly higher than at day 0 and than in MenACWY recipients.

Concerning this clone itself: Its antigen is currently not known. No per-base quality is available; no much larger clone lies one base away.

The time point label, as the study defines it: baseline before first vaccination. Vaccinee samples were obtained from the UK trials COV001 and COV002, which included a single-blind randomized controlled phase 2/3 trial of AZD1222 (ChAdOx1 nCoV-19) in healthy adults. Trial participant PBMC samples were collected at day 0 and day 28 after the second dose for TCRbeta chain sequencing. The CDR3 regions of human TCRbeta chains were subjected to immunosequencing. As for the authors' bioinformatics: Repertoire TCRs were checked for matches against a reference library of SARS-CoV-2-specific TCRs that had been generated using the MIRA antigen-specificity platform. Breadth was defined as the fraction of unique TCRs that were SARS-CoV-2-associated. Depth was defined as the fraction of total T cells that were SARS-CoV-2-associated. Each spike-specific TCR was assigned to its reactive spike region and to a CD4 or CD8 class using the MIRA data. Log10-transformed breadth and depth values were compared by one-way ANOVA with Sidak's multiple comparisons tests. TCRdb re-hosts the immuneACCESS table, in-frame sequences only. Its copies lack some clones; in the studies checked, an unresolved V gene accounts for under half of them, and the cause for the rest is not known. For V, J and clone size, that table is used; D and trimming come from the DNA. The sample includes about 140,000 clones, with approximately 90% observed a single time. The top ten clonotypes cover less than 7% of the sample.

CDR1 and CDR2 are read off the germline V gene as MDHEN and SYDVKM. Measured from the cysteine to the phenylalanine, the CDR3 is 15 residues long. The CDR3 DNA has 45 bases and is translated from base 1. Germline trimming: 9 bases from V, 2 bases from J; junction bases outside gene matches: 12. The sample consisted of peripheral blood, taken on day 0 of AZD1222 vaccination. This receptor was obtained from an adult in good health. This sequence uses TRBV28 and TRBJ2-7; TRBD2 matches 8 bases in the middle. In nucleotides, the sequence is TGTGCCAGTTCCCTCGGGGGGGAGTCAACCTACGAGCAGTACTTC. Its coded protein is CASSLGGESTYEQYF.